What follows are 17 T cell receptor beta chains derived from one specimen sequenced in a study of T cell repertoires in cytomegalovirus infection. What these receptors recognize is not known. TCRdb re-called the reads with MiXCR, one entry per CDR3 protein. The table includes about 920,000 distinct CDR3 sequences, around 31% detected once. Sequenced material: cultured CD8+ T cells from PBMCs, taken from culture after CMV antigen stimulation. These receptors came from a human donor in good health (CMV status not recorded). Some clones in this sample may be carry-over from other donors' samples.

The chain links TRBV6-2 or TRBV6-3 to TRBJ1-2; no clear D gene. CDR3 size: 12 residues. Germline V gene sequence: CDR1 MNHEY, CDR2 SVGEGT. V dropped 6 bases and J dropped 7 bases, with 12 bases sitting between them. The DNA for the CDR3 is TGTGCCAGCAGCCCTGAGGTCTCTGGCTACACCTTC. Translated: CASSPEVSGYTF.

The rearrangement joins TRBV5-4 to TRBJ2-1; 9 nucleotides agree with TRBD2. V shed 7 bases, J shed 10 bases, and the junction held 9 bases outside the gene matches. Per germline, CDR1 SGHNT and CDR2 YYREEE (reference sequence). CDR3 size: 13 residues. The CDR3: CASGGGRVGEQFF. CDR3 coding DNA: TGTGCCAGCGGAGGCGGGAGGGTGGGAGAGCAGTTCTTC.

The J gene is TRBJ2-1, the V gene TRBV7-9; 7 bases fit TRBD2. V lost 5 bases, J lost 8 bases, and 12 bases stayed unmatched. Germline V gene sequence: CDR1 SEHNR, CDR2 FQNEAQ (reference sequence). The CDR3 has 15 residues. The CDR3 region has the DNA TGTGCCAGCAGCCCTCGACTAGCCAGTGAATATGAGCAGTTCTTC. It translates to CASSPRLASEYEQFF.

This clonotype has only a few counts. The rearrangement links TRBV13 to TRBJ2-3; TRBD2 is a possible D gene (6 bases). Germline V lookup: CDR1 PRHDT, CDR2 FYEKMQ (reference sequence). The CDR3 is 17 residues long. Trimming cost V 3 bases and J 3 bases, with 19 bases left between them. CDR3 sequence (DNA): TGTGCCAGCAGCTTTTTCACCCCCCGGGGGAGGACAGATACGCAGTATTTT. The encoded protein is CASSFFTPRGRTDTQYF.

V usage is TRBV28 and J usage is TRBJ1-2, with no clear D. V was cut by 2 bases and J by 1 base, with 11 bases left in between. This CDR3 has 15 residues. Per germline, CDR1 MDHEN and CDR2 SYDVKM. The chain's CDR3 is CASSLVQKLNYGYTF. The CDR3 bases are TGTGCCAGCAGTTTAGTACAGAAGCTTAACTATGGCTACACCTTC.

This clonotype was recorded once. The V gene is TRBV9, the J gene TRBJ2-5; D may match TRBD1 or TRBD2 (7 bases each). Germline V gene lookup returns CDR1 SGDLS and CDR2 YYNGEE. V was clipped by 2 bases and J by 5 bases, with 16 bases between them. CDR3 length equals 15 residues. CDR3 in amino acids: CASSVWQGGTETQYF. CDR3 DNA: TGTGCCAGCAGCGTGTGGCAGGGGGGGACGGAGACCCAGTACTTC.

This clonotype turned up a few times. This sequence joins TRBV15 and TRBJ2-7; the D is unclear. CDR3 length: 13 residues. Germline V gene lookup returns CDR1 LNHNV and CDR2 YYDKDF (reference sequence). V was clipped by 0 bases and J by 9 bases, with 12 bases between them. CDR3 amino acids: CATSRDGLDGQYV. CDR3 DNA: TGTGCCACCAGCAGAGACGGCCTCGATGGGCAGTACGTC.

The rearrangement uses TRBV2 and TRBJ2-2, with D possibly TRBD1 on 6 matching bases. CDR3 length equals 12 residues. Germline CDR1 is SNHLY and CDR2 is FYNNEI. V lost 9 bases, J lost 6 bases, and 11 bases lay in between. Here the CDR3 reads CASFTGPGELFF. The CDR3 nucleotides are TGTGCCAGTTTCACAGGGCCCGGGGAGCTGTTTTTT.

V usage is TRBV4-1 and J usage is TRBJ2-1; tentative D call: TRBD1 (8 bases). V gave up 0 bases and J gave up 9 bases, with 12 bases separating them. Germline V CDR1 and CDR2: MGHRA, YSYEKL. The CDR3 consists of 14 residues. CDR3 protein: CASSQDNRGGEQFF. As DNA, the CDR3 is TGCGCCAGCAGCCAAGATAACAGGGGGGGTGAGCAGTTCTTC.

This chain links TRBV12-3 or TRBV12-4 with TRBJ1-6; D remains unclear. Trimming took 9 bases from V and 0 from J, leaving 21 bases between them. The CDR3 runs 18 residues. CDR3 bases: TGTGCCAGTTCCCGGGCCGGGTTTTCGAGCTCCTATAATTCACCCCTCCACTTT. Amino acids: CASSRAGFSSSYNSPLHF.

The table lists this clonotype with many counts. The junction does not match germline at one end; this may be a read error. The chain carries TRBV6-1 and TRBJ2-7, with a possible D match to TRBD2 (6 bases). Looked up from germline, CDR1 is MNHNS and CDR2 is SASEGT. The CDR3 spans 15 residues. For the CDR3, the DNA is TGTGCCAGCAGCGAAGTGTCCGGGAGTCCCTACGAGCAGTACTTC. It is translated as CASSEVSGSPYEQYF.

This clonotype has a handful of counts. This chain connects TRBV19 to TRBJ2-1, with a possible D match to TRBD2 (5 bases). V shed 3 bases and J shed 8 bases, with 20 bases lying between them. The length of the CDR3 is 16 residues. Germline lookup yields CDR1 LNHDA and CDR2 SQIVND (reference sequence). CDR3: CASSIGPPGKSDEQFF. The DNA for the CDR3 is TGTGCCAGTAGTATCGGACCCCCGGGGAAATCGGATGAGCAGTTCTTC.

This clonotype appeared a few times. This chain links TRBV6-5 with TRBJ2-3, with D maybe TRBD1 (5 bases). V lost 2 bases, J lost 4 bases, and 7 bases lay in between. Germline lookup yields CDR1 MNHEY and CDR2 SVGAGI. CDR3 length: 13 amino acids. CDR3 sequence (DNA): TGTGCCAGCAGTTACGGCAGGGCAGATACGCAGTATTTT. Translation: CASSYGRADTQYF.

This clonotype was detected ten times or more. The CDR3 nucleotides read TGTGCCAGCAGCTTAGACGGGACTAGCGGGGCGTTGGAGCAGTACGTC. Translation gives CASSLDGTSGALEQYV. The chain uses TRBV7-2 and TRBJ2-7, with 13 bases that match TRBD2. The CDR3 has 16 amino acids. Germline trimming cut 1 base from V and 7 bases from J; bases unmatched to any gene: 7. Per germline, CDR1 SGHTA and CDR2 FQGNSA.

This clonotype was recorded only once. The rearrangement uses TRBV7-9 and TRBJ1-1, with 10 bases lining up with TRBD1. Per the germline V gene, CDR1 is SEHNR and CDR2 is FQNEAQ (reference sequence). Trimming cost V 6 bases and J 7 bases; bases outside gene matches: 11. The CDR3 has 15 residues. Here the CDR3 reads CASRQRQGAQNEAFF. The CDR3 DNA reads as TGTGCCAGCAGGCAAAGACAGGGGGCGCAGAATGAAGCTTTCTTT.

The CDR3 DNA follows: TGTGCCAGCAGCGGCACAGGGGATAAATATGGCTACACCTTC. Encoded protein: CASSGTGDKYGYTF. The chain is built from TRBV9 and TRBJ1-2; TRBD1 matches at 7 bases. The CDR3 runs to 14 residues. Unmatched junction bases numbered 7, after V lost 3 bases and J lost 5 bases. Germline CDR1 reads SGDLS; CDR2 reads YYNGEE.

This clonotype turned up a few times. The chain uses TRBV29-1 and TRBJ2-6; unclear D gene. Germline V gene sequence: CDR1 SQVTM, CDR2 ANQGSEA. Trimming stripped 3 bases from V and 5 bases from J, with 11 bases between. The CDR3 covers 14 residues. CDR3 amino acids: CSVEETDRANVLTF. The CDR3 region has the DNA TGCAGCGTTGAGGAGACCGACCGGGCCAACGTCCTGACTTTC.